This entry concerns a single T cell receptor (beta chain). The antigen is unknown. The data derive from a study of cytomegalovirus exposure and HLA in healthy donors. Only in-frame clones appear in the TCRdb table, and some are missing; sequencing was by immunoSEQ multiplex PCR. The sample carries over 200,000 clones, 80% to 90% recorded once. Regarding the study as a whole: Through in vitro validation, a few CMV-associated chains were shown to be specific for CMV antigens. It was 164 TCR beta chains that were listed as cytomegalovirus-associated. With high specificity and sensitivity, the classifier reportedly diagnosed cytomegalovirus status. For most TCR sequences rarity was the rule, although some public TCRs occurred in many donors.

Sequencing was done on a sample of PBMCs. This receptor was obtained from a woman between 18 and 30 years old in good health and CMV-seropositive.

CDR3 sequence: CSAIRDRAYEQYF. CDR3 in DNA: TGCAGCGCCATAAGGGACAGGGCCTACGAGCAGTACTTC. V usage is TRBV29-1 and J usage is TRBJ2-7; 9 nucleotides line up with TRBD1. CDR3 length: 13 amino acids. J gave up 2 bases and V 7 bases, and 6 bases lay outside the gene matches. Germline V gene lookup returns CDR1 SQVTM and CDR2 ANQGSEA.